Below, 14 T cell receptor beta chains from the same sample are listed, as sequenced in a study of T cells in women clearing cervical HPV infection. Sequenced by immunoSEQ multiplex PCR; TCRdb stores in-frame clones only, minus some. This sample's clone table lists some 40,000 clones. Specimen: blood buffy coat. These receptors all come from a woman between 18 and 70 years old with a cervical HPV16 infection that either progressed to CIN3+ or cleared (not recorded which).

Points on this clone: Sequencing ends 3 residues short of the CDR3 end; the germline J gene provides the rest. The chain employs TRBV7-6 and TRBJ1-5; 9 bases are a match to TRBD1. The junction had 4 bases not matched to a gene; V was cut back by 4 bases and J by 0 bases. The CDR3 runs to 16 residues. CDR1 is SGHVS and CDR2 is FNYEAQ in the germline V gene. The chain's CDR3 is CASSSGTGSSNQPQHF. The covered CDR3 bases are TGTGCCAGCAGCTCCGGGACAGGGAGTAGCAATCAGCCC.

Notes on this clone: Read sequence stops 3 residues before the CDR3 end, and the germline J gene provides the missing end. The V call is TRBV28, the J call TRBJ1-2, with 9 positions matching TRBD1. The CDR3 consists of 13 residues. CDR1 is MDHEN and CDR2 is SYDVKM in the germline V gene. The trim removed 6 bases at V and 4 bases at J, leaving 3 bases unmatched. The DNA read from the CDR3 is TGTGCCAGCAGCCCGGGACAGGGCTATGGC. As protein: CASSPGQGYG. In full, the CDR3 reads CASSPGQGYGYTF.

For this clone: Read data end 3 residues before the CDR3 end; the end is taken from the germline J gene. This sequence joins TRBV19 and TRBJ2-2, with a possible D match to TRBD1 (6 bases). Germline-derived CDR1 and CDR2 are LNHDA and SQIVND (reference sequence). The CDR3 loop spans 15 amino acids. The sequenced CDR3 bases are TGTGCCAGCACAGGGTCTGAAGCAACTAATGAAAAG. This encodes CASTGSEATNEK. The complete CDR3 protein is CASTGSEATNEKLFF.

As to this clone: The read ends 3 residues shy of where the CDR3 ends; the end is completed using the germline J gene. The chain employs TRBV30 and TRBJ1-1, with D possibly TRBD1 on 6 matching bases. The CDR3 has 12 amino acids. With 4 bases removed from V and 5 bases from J, the gap between germline ends came to 11 bases. Germline CDR1 is GTSNPN and CDR2 is SVGIG (reference sequence). The CDR3 protein is CAWTEGGTEAFF. The CDR3 DNA, read in part, is TGTGCCTGGACCGAGGGGGGGACTGAA.

The part of the CDR3 DNA that was read is TGTGCCAGTAGGCGTAGCGGGAGGGCCACAGATACG. This codes for CASRRSGRATDT. The CDR3, in full, reads CASRRSGRATDTQYF. V usage is TRBV19 and J usage is TRBJ2-3; TRBD2 matches 11 bases. The read comes to an end 3 residues before the CDR3 does, leaving the germline J gene to fill in the end. This CDR3 region has 15 residues. Germline CDR1 is LNHDA and CDR2 is SQIVND (reference sequence). J lost 2 bases, V lost 6 bases, and 4 bases had no gene match.

To note about this clone: The CDR3 end falls 3 residues outside the read, so it is completed with the germline J gene. This chain uses TRBV20-1 with TRBJ2-3; 12 bases are a match to TRBD2. This CDR3 is built from 15 residues. Germline V CDR1 and CDR2: DFQATT, SNEGSKA (reference sequence). CDR3 protein: CSARRLAGELETQYF. The DNA read from the CDR3 is TGCAGTGCTAGGAGACTAGCGGGAGAGTTGGAGACG.

In the case of this clone: The CDR3 end falls 3 residues outside the read, so it is completed with the germline J gene. V and J are TRBV10-2 and TRBJ1-5; 7 nucleotides line up with TRBD1. The CDR3 is 14 amino acids. V lost 7 bases to trimming and J lost 6 bases; unmatched junction nucleotides: 9. CDR1 and CDR2 (germline): WSHSY, SAAADI. CDR3 region: CASTRDSGLQPQHF. Partial CDR3 DNA: TGCGCCAGCACCCGGGACAGCGGCCTTCAGCCC.

Concerning this clone itself: The read comes to an end 3 residues before the CDR3 does, leaving the germline J gene to fill in the end. The chain carries TRBV28 and TRBJ2-3, with D possibly matching TRBD2 (5 bases). The CDR3 sequence is 14 residues long. Trimming took 3 bases from V and 1 from J, leaving 8 bases between them. In germline, CDR1 is MDHEN, CDR2 SYDVKM. The CDR3 protein is CASSFLSGTDTQYF. The part of the CDR3 DNA that was read is TGTGCCAGCAGTTTCCTTAGCGGCACAGATACG.

As regards this clone: The read terminates 3 residues ahead of where the CDR3 ends, so the germline J gene completes it. The chain uses TRBV29-1 and TRBJ2-7; 8 bases are shared with TRBD2. The length of the CDR3 is 14 residues. The V and J ends lost 3 bases and 1 base, in that order; junction bases with no gene match: 5. The germline V gene has CDR1 SQVTM and CDR2 ANQGSEA. The sequenced part of the CDR3 DNA is TGCAGCGTTGAGGTCAGCGGGAGTTCCTACGAG. It translates to CSVEVSGSSYE. The CDR3 in full is CSVEVSGSSYEQYF.

About this clone itself: The CDR3 end falls 3 residues outside the read, so it is completed with the germline J gene. The rearrangement uses TRBV20-1 and TRBJ2-5; D ambiguous. V lost 3 bases and J lost 2, with 10 bases in between. Germline values: CDR1 DFQATT, CDR2 SNEGSKA (reference sequence). The CDR3 is 13 amino acids. The CDR3 sequence is CSASRLLQETQYF. CDR3 DNA (partial): TGCAGTGCTAGCCGACTTTTACAAGAGACC.

A note on this clone: The CDR3 goes on 3 residues after the read ends, and that part is filled in from the germline J gene. The chain uses TRBV4-1 and TRBJ1-1; maybe TRBD1 (6 bases). Germline-derived CDR1 and CDR2 are MGHRA and YSYEKL. The CDR3 consists of 12 residues. The part of the CDR3 DNA that was read is TGCGCCAGCAGCCAAGTGGACAGTCAA. This gives the protein CASSQVDSQ. The full CDR3 reads CASSQVDSQAFF.

With respect to this clone: The read is 3 residues too short to cover the CDR3 end, so that end is filled in from the germline J gene. The V and J genes are TRBV7-9 and TRBJ2-7; D might be TRBD2 (5 bases). Germline CDR1 is SEHNR and CDR2 is FQNEAQ (reference sequence). V was trimmed by 1 base and J by 4 bases, leaving 5 bases between them. CDR3 length: 12 amino acids. The DNA read from the CDR3 is TGTGCCAGCAGCTTAGGGACTTACGAG. Its protein is CASSLGTYE. The CDR3, in full, reads CASSLGTYEQYF.

A note on this clone: With the read ending 3 residues before the CDR3 end, the germline J gene is used to fill in that end. This chain uses TRBV7-9 with TRBJ2-7, with TRBD1 matching 7 bases. Germline CDR1 and CDR2: SEHNR and FQNEAQ (reference sequence). V was pared by 5 bases and J by 2 bases, with 6 bases of the junction left unmatched. CDR3 length: 14 residues. Incomplete CDR3 DNA: TGTGCCAGCAGCCCGACAGGGCCGACCTACGAG. It translates to CASSPTGPTYE. The whole CDR3 protein reads CASSPTGPTYEQYF.

Comment on this clone: Read sequence stops 3 residues before the CDR3 end, and the germline J gene provides the missing end. The chain employs TRBV19 and TRBJ1-2, with 8 positions matching TRBD1. Germline-derived CDR1 and CDR2 are LNHDA and SQIVND (reference sequence). This CDR3 has 14 amino acids. The CDR3 region is CASSTDRAKNDYTF. The covered CDR3 bases are TGTGCCAGTAGTACGGACAGGGCGAAGAATGAC. Based on the CDR3 plus reference TRBV19 and TRBJ1-2, the full variable domain is DGGITQSPKYLFRKEGQNVTLSCEQNLNHDAMYWYRQDPGQGLRLIYYSQIVNDFQKGDIAEGYSVSREKKESFPLTVTSAQKNPTAFYLCASSTDRAKNDYTFGSGTRLTVV.